This entry describes one T cell receptor beta chain. The CDR3 has 15 residues. The V end was cut by 1 base, the J end by 10 bases, with 14 bases between. Germline lookup yields CDR1 MGHDK and CDR2 SYGVNS. Original data processing: Using reference gene primer amplification, nucleated cell counts were estimated. Here immunoSEQ multiplex PCR was the method, and the copy in TCRdb shows in-frame clones only, minus some. V and J calls and clone size are copied from that table; D and trimming were computed from the DNA. The sample carries 90,000 to 100,000 clones, just under 85% recorded once. This sample was included in a study of blood T cell repertoires in COVID-19. Across the study: The samples span acute and convalescent COVID-19 from the United States, Italy and Spain. From T cells, B-cell-depleted T cells, or PBMCs came the material, which was cDNA or gDNA.

This receptor was obtained from a man aged 65 to 85 with acute or convalescent COVID-19. This chain connects TRBV25-1 to TRBJ1-6; D is undetermined. Sample: peripheral blood. Written as DNA, the CDR3 is TGTGCCAGCAGTGAATTCGGTCGGCGGAACTCACCCCTCCACTTT. Translation: CASSEFGRRNSPLHF.